This TCR beta chain was found in a study of regulatory T cells in long-lasting Graves disease. To make TCR beta libraries, researchers used iRepertoire HTBI primers and Arm-PCR of CDR3 regions. TCRdb redid the calling of the multiplex PCR reads with MiXCR, one entry per CDR3 protein. The sample carries about 560,000 distinct CDR3 sequences, about 15% recorded once. Regarding time point: newly diagnosed GD, antithyroid drugs for less than 3 months. RNA extracted from PBMCs served as the sequencing template. These same records also appear under a second study, on T cells in Graves' hyperthyroidism and ophthalmopathy.

Sample: peripheral blood mononuclear cells (PBMCs), taken at new diagnosis, from a patient treated with antithyroid drugs. This receptor was identified in a man aged 18 to 30 with Graves disease.

The CDR3 DNA is TGTGCCAGTAGTACAGGGGTAGCGGGAGATTTTGAGTCCTACAATGAGCAGTTCTTC. Residues: CASSTGVAGDFESYNEQFF. J is TRBJ2-5 and V is TRBV19; 9 bases are a match to TRBD2. The DNA matches TRBJ2-1 better at its end, which makes the J call doubtful. The CDR3 totals 19 residues. CDR1 is LNHDA, CDR2 SQIVND, per germline (reference sequence).